This TCR beta chain was identified in a study of shared clonotypes between healthy human individuals. Study in general: CD8 memory received one plate per donor, CD8 naive two, CD4 memory three and CD4 naive three.

CDR3 length: 13 residues. Germline lookup yields CDR1 LNHDA and CDR2 SQIVND (reference sequence). Trimming shortened V by 4 bases and J by 4 bases, and 8 bases separated the two germline ends. Findings and caveats of the study: The expectation was that sequencing depth would affect clonotype sharing among donors.

The protocol was immunoSEQ multiplex PCR, while the TCRdb copy is restricted to in-frame clones and leaves out a portion. The sample yields about 360,000 clones, 73% seen once. In this sample, this clone turned up a few times. Its antigen is not identified. The sequenced sample consisted of memory CD4+ T cells sorted from blood. Specified subset: CD45RA-negative fraction. The receptor comes from a man aged 25-45 years in good health. V is TRBV19 and J is TRBJ1-5; no definite D call. CDR3 amino acids: CASSNVPNQPQHF. The CDR3 region has the DNA TGTGCCAGTAGTAATGTACCAAATCAGCCCCAGCATTTT. The full variable domain, with the rest looked up from reference TRBV19 and TRBJ1-5, is DGGITQSPKYLFRKEGQNVTLSCEQNLNHDAMYWYRQDPGQGLRLIYYSQIVNDFQKGDIAEGYSVSREKKESFPLTVTSAQKNPTAFYLCASSNVPNQPQHFGDGTRLSIL.